The clone carrying this T cell receptor (beta chain) was recorded at least ten times. What it binds is not known. This sample was taken from a study of read filtering for tumor transcriptome and immune sequencing. About the research overall: Fewer than ten patients were R-ISS I, 16 were R-ISS II, more than five were R-ISS III. RNA-seq yielded only about 75 to 1,400 TCR reads, IR-seq about 4 to 10.27 million.

CDR3 length: 10 residues. V lost 3 bases and J lost 7, with 6 bases in between. Per the germline V gene, CDR1 is SQVTM and CDR2 is ANQGSEA. Study-wide results and limits: IR-seq captured clonotypes deeper and more reliably than RNA-seq.

This library used approximately 0.4 ug RNA and molecular barcoded adaptors spanning alpha/delta and beta/gamma chains. TCRdb redid the calling of the reads with MiXCR, one entry per CDR3 protein. The repertoire consists of approximately 40,000 distinct CDR3 sequences, with 12% to 15% occurring once and the leading ten covering less than 20%. The clonotype comes from a donor at least 40 years old with multiple myeloma. The chain recombines TRBV29-1 with TRBJ1-1; no clear D. Material for sequencing was a population of CD138-negative cells sorted from bone marrow. DNA for the CDR3: TGCAGCGTTGATTCTGGTGAAGCTTTCTTT. Protein sequence: CSVDSGEAFF.